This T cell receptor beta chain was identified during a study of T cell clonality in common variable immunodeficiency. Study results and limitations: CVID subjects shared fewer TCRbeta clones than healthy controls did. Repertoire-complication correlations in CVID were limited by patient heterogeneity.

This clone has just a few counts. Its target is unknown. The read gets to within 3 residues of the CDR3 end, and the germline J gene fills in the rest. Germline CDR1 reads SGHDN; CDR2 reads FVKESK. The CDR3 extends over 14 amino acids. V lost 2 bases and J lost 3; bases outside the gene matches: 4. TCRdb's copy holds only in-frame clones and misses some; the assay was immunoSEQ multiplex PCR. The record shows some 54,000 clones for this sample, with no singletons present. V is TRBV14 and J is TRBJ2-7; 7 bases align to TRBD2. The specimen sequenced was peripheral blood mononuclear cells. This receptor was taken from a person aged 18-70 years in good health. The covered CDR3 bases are TGTGCCAGCAGCCAAAGCGGGGCCGACTACGAG. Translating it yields CASSQSGADYE. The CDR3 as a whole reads CASSQSGADYEQYF.